Shown below are 30 T cell receptor beta chains from a single sample sequenced in a study of cytomegalovirus exposure and HLA in healthy donors. The PCR employed 60 Vbeta primers together with 13 Jbeta primers. Clones were sequenced by immunoSEQ multiplex PCR, and TCRdb holds only the in-frame ones, with some missing. The data contain approximately 190,000 clones, roughly 70% of them singletons. Material for sequencing was PBMCs. The receptors were gathered from a woman under 40 in good health and CMV-seronegative.

CDR3 in DNA: TGTGCCAGCAGTTCTATCCGGGACTTATATGGCTACACCTTC. Encoded protein: CASSSIRDLYGYTF. The rearrangement uses TRBV6-5 and TRBJ1-2; D possibly corresponds to TRBD1 (5 bases). Trimming stripped 4 bases from V and 5 bases from J, with 14 bases between. The CDR3 runs to 14 residues. Germline V lookup: CDR1 MNHEY, CDR2 SVGAGI.

This clone appeared a few times. This rearrangement joins TRBV29-1 to TRBJ1-1; 10 positions match TRBD1. This CDR3 is built from 13 residues. V lost 7 bases, J lost 4 bases, and 6 bases stayed unmatched. Per the germline V gene, CDR1 is SQVTM and CDR2 is ANQGSEA. This chain's CDR3 is CSASDRGSTEAFF. DNA of the CDR3: TGCAGCGCATCGGACAGGGGGTCCACTGAAGCTTTCTTT.

J is TRBJ2-5 and V is TRBV5-5, with 16 bases fitting TRBD2. Germline lookup yields CDR1 SGHKS and CDR2 YYEKEE (reference sequence). Losses at the gene ends were 1 base for V and 2 bases for J; bases not matched to a gene: 11. The CDR3 consists of 20 residues. CDR3 in amino acids: CASSLYPGLAGGPLQETQYF. Here the CDR3 DNA reads TGTGCCAGCAGCTTGTATCCGGGACTAGCGGGGGGGCCCTTACAAGAGACCCAGTACTTC.

The chain joins TRBV5-4 to TRBJ2-2; 11 bases align to TRBD1. CDR3 length: 16 residues. Germline-derived CDR1 and CDR2 are SGHNT and YYREEE (reference sequence). The junction had 4 bases not matched to a gene; V was cut back by 2 bases and J by 4 bases. CDR3 amino acids: CASSFGQGATTGELFF. CDR3 DNA sequence: TGTGCCAGCAGCTTCGGACAGGGGGCGACCACCGGGGAGCTGTTTTTT.

CDR3 amino acids: CASPGTGGAGPYEQYF. CDR3 in DNA: TGTGCCAGCCCCGGGACAGGGGGCGCGGGCCCCTACGAGCAGTACTTC. The chain couples TRBV25-1 to TRBJ2-7; 12 positions match TRBD1. The J segment lost 2 bases and the V segment lost 8 bases, leaving 10 bases of the junction unmatched. The CDR3 is 16 residues long. Looked up from germline, CDR1 is MGHDK and CDR2 is SYGVNS.

The V and J genes are TRBV7-6 and TRBJ1-1; D gene ambiguous. V was trimmed by 1 base and J by 1 base, leaving 7 bases between them. Germline assignment: CDR1 SGHVS and CDR2 FNYEAQ. The CDR3 is 14 amino acids. CDR3: CASSLGTGNTEAFF. The CDR3 bases are TGTGCCAGCAGCTTAGGTACGGGGAACACTGAAGCTTTCTTT.

V and J are TRBV18 and TRBJ1-2; 7 nucleotides line up with TRBD1. V was clipped by 2 bases and J by 8 bases; unmatched bases: 17. The CDR3 sequence is 17 residues long. CDR1 is KGHSH and CDR2 is LQKENI in the germline V gene. The CDR3 sequence is CASSPVLSRDRTGGYTF. The CDR3 DNA follows: TGTGCCAGCTCACCAGTTTTGTCCAGGGACAGAACGGGGGGCTACACCTTC.

V and J are TRBV6-1 and TRBJ1-2; no reliable D call. The CDR3 has 13 amino acids. The germline V gene encodes CDR1 MNHNS and CDR2 SASEGT. Trimming pared 4 bases from V and 1 base from J, leaving 7 bases between. The CDR3 here is CASSAGVNYGYTF. Written as DNA, the CDR3 is TGTGCCAGCAGTGCTGGAGTTAACTATGGCTACACCTTC.

The chain uses TRBV7-9 and TRBJ1-1; TRBD1 agrees at 9 bases. Germline CDR1 and CDR2: SEHNR and FQNEAQ (reference sequence). The CDR3 loop spans 15 amino acids. V trimming: 4 bases; J trimming: 2 bases; junction bases outside the gene matches: 5. The CDR3 is CASSYYRGLNTEAFF. CDR3 in DNA: TGTGCCAGCAGCTATTACAGGGGGCTCAACACTGAAGCTTTCTTT.

This clone was recorded only once. The chain employs TRBV5-6 and TRBJ1-2; D gene ambiguous. CDR1 is SGHDT, CDR2 YYEEEE, per germline. The CDR3 has 12 amino acids. The germline V and J ends were trimmed by 4 bases and 2 bases, with 6 bases remaining between them. CDR3 protein: CASSIRNYGYTF. In DNA, the CDR3 is TGTGCCAGCAGCATCCGGAACTATGGCTACACCTTC. The whole variable domain, filled in from reference TRBV5-6 and TRBJ1-2, reads DAGVTQSPTHLIKTRGQQVTLRCSPKSGHDTVSWYQQALGQGPQFIFQYYEEEERQRGNFPDRFSGHQFPNYSSELNVNALLLGDSALYLCASSIRNYGYTFGSGTRLTVV.

This clone has just a few counts. The V call is TRBV7-2, the J call TRBJ2-5; 10 nucleotides match TRBD2. The CDR3 runs 15 residues. V lost 2 bases and J lost 4; bases outside the gene matches: 4. Germline CDR1 reads SGHTA; CDR2 reads FQGNSA. Here the CDR3 reads CASSLSGRAGETQYF. The CDR3 DNA follows: TGTGCCAGCAGCTTAAGCGGGAGGGCCGGAGAGACCCAGTACTTC.

The genes are TRBV6-5 and TRBJ2-1, with D tentatively TRBD2 (6 bases). CDR1 and CDR2 from the germline V gene are MNHEY and SVGAGI. Trimming took 4 bases from V and 5 from J, leaving 15 bases between them. The CDR3 is made up of 15 amino acids. CDR3 sequence reads: CASSLIGRPHNEQFF. In DNA, the CDR3 is TGTGCCAGCAGTTTGATCGGGAGACCCCACAATGAGCAGTTCTTC.

The sample holds one count of this clone. The chain carries TRBV2 and TRBJ1-6; TRBD1 matches 8 bases. Germline V lookup: CDR1 SNHLY, CDR2 FYNNEI. The CDR3 totals 15 residues. The V segment lost 0 bases and the J segment 9 bases; nucleotides outside the gene matches: 4. The CDR3 region is CASSEAWTGSSPLHF. DNA of the CDR3: TGTGCCAGCAGTGAAGCGTGGACAGGGTCTTCACCCCTCCACTTT.

This clone was detected only a few times. This sample includes further DNA sequences coding for the same CDR3. The chain combines TRBV6-4 with TRBJ2-1; TRBD2 matches 13 bases. V shed 3 bases, J shed 7 bases, and the junction held 0 bases outside the gene matches. CDR1 MRHNA and CDR2 SNTAGT come from the germline V gene. The CDR3 spans 14 residues. The CDR3 nucleotides are TGTGCCAGCAGTGAACTAGCGGGGGGGAATGAGCAGTTCTTC. This encodes CASSELAGGNEQFF.

The rearrangement uses TRBV19 and TRBJ1-5, with TRBD1 as a possible D gene (6 bases). The CDR3 covers 15 residues. Trimming took off 2 bases at V and 0 bases at J, with 8 bases between the two ends. Germline-derived CDR1 and CDR2 are LNHDA and SQIVND (reference sequence). The CDR3: CASSITGISNQPQHF. CDR3 sequence (DNA): TGTGCCAGTAGTATAACAGGGATTAGCAATCAGCCCCAGCATTTT.

The chain links TRBV7-9 to TRBJ1-2, with TRBD1 identical over 7 bases. Per the germline V gene, CDR1 is SEHNR and CDR2 is FQNEAQ (reference sequence). The CDR3 sequence is 17 residues long. Unmatched junction bases numbered 16, after V lost 5 bases and J lost 4 bases. CDR3 nucleotides: TGTGCCAGCAGCCAAGGGGCAGGGGGTGATCACTTCTATGGCTACACCTTC. This gives the protein CASSQGAGGDHFYGYTF. Complete variable domain (other parts from reference TRBV7-9 and TRBJ1-2): DTGVSQNPRHKITKRGQNVTFRCDPISEHNRLYWYRQTLGQGPEFLTYFQNEAQLEKSRLLSDRFSAERPKGSFSTLEIQRTEQGDSAMYLCASSQGAGGDHFYGYTFGSGTRLTVV.

The chain employs TRBV19 and TRBJ1-1, with 7 nucleotides matching TRBD1. After removal of 5 bases from V and 1 base from J, the junction contained 7 bases not matched to a gene. The CDR3 has 15 amino acids. The germline CDR1 and CDR2 sequences are LNHDA and SQIVND (reference sequence). The CDR3 is CASSVTQGRNTEAFF. The CDR3 coding sequence is TGTGCCAGTAGTGTAACACAGGGGAGGAACACTGAAGCTTTCTTT.

This chain connects TRBV19 to TRBJ2-2; 7 bases are a match to TRBD2. V shed 3 bases, J shed 1 base, and the junction held 2 bases outside the gene matches. The germline V gene encodes CDR1 LNHDA and CDR2 SQIVND (reference sequence). This CDR3 spans 15 amino acids. The CDR3 nucleotides are TGTGCCAGTAGTATGAGCGGGAAGAACACCGGGGAGCTGTTTTTT. Amino acids: CASSMSGKNTGELFF.

This chain links TRBV27 with TRBJ2-7; 9 bases map to TRBD1. Germline CDR1 MNHEY, CDR2 SMNVEV (reference sequence). The CDR3 runs to 15 residues. V dropped 7 bases and J dropped 1; count of bases not matched to a gene: 8. CDR3 sequence (DNA): TGTGCCAGCACGATCACCGGGACAGGGTCCTACGAGCAGTACTTC. This codes for CASTITGTGSYEQYF.

The chain joins TRBV12-5 to TRBJ2-1; 9 nucleotides agree with TRBD1. V gave up 1 base and J gave up 3 bases; unmatched junction bases: 7. CDR1 and CDR2 (germline): LGHNT, FRNRAP. This CDR3 contains 17 residues. CDR3 nucleotide sequence: TGTGCTAGTGGTTTGGCCGGAACAGGGGGCCTCTACAATGAGCAGTTCTTC. Translation gives CASGLAGTGGLYNEQFF. Supplemented by reference TRBV12-5 and TRBJ2-1, the full variable domain reads DARVTQTPRHKVTEMGQEVTMRCQPILGHNTVFWYRQTMMQGLELLAYFRNRAPLDDSGMPKDRFSAEMPDATLATLKIQPSEPRDSAVYFCASGLAGTGGLYNEQFFGPGTRLTVL.

In this sample, this clone turned up once. CDR3 residues: CASSPGTSGRPYSYNEQFF. The DNA for the CDR3 is TGTGCCAGCAGCCCCGGGACTAGCGGAAGACCTTACTCCTACAATGAGCAGTTCTTC. The genes are TRBV5-4 and TRBJ2-1; 11 bases map to TRBD2. J gave up 0 bases and V 4 bases, and 12 bases lay outside the gene matches. Germline lookup yields CDR1 SGHNT and CDR2 YYREEE (reference sequence). The CDR3 is 19 amino acids.

The chain uses TRBV19 and TRBJ1-2, with 8 bases matching TRBD1. V was pared by 3 bases and J by 4 bases, with 13 bases of the junction left unmatched. Germline V CDR1 and CDR2: LNHDA, SQIVND (reference sequence). The CDR3 spans 17 residues. This CDR3 reads CASSIGQGFGMAYGYTF. CDR3 nucleotides: TGTGCCAGTAGTATCGGACAGGGTTTCGGTATGGCCTATGGCTACACCTTC.

A note on this clone: This sample includes further DNA sequences coding for the same CDR3. V and J are TRBV4-3 and TRBJ2-5, with D possibly being TRBD2 (6 bases). The CDR3 length is 16 residues. Deletions cut 0 bases from V and 5 bases from J, with 16 bases between. The V gene's germline CDR1 is LGHNA and CDR2 YSLEER. As DNA, the CDR3 is TGCGCCAGCAGCCAAGAAGGCGGGGAGATCGGGGAGACCCAGTACTTC. Translated: CASSQEGGEIGETQYF.

This rearrangement joins TRBV5-1 to TRBJ2-7; TRBD1 matches 9 bases. The length of the CDR3 is 14 residues. Germline V gene sequence: CDR1 SGHRS, CDR2 YFSETQ. V lost 4 bases to trimming and J lost 5 bases; unmatched junction nucleotides: 7. This CDR3 reads CASSAHRGRDEQYF. The CDR3 DNA follows: TGCGCCAGCAGCGCTCACAGGGGGCGCGACGAGCAGTACTTC.

This chain connects TRBV5-4 to TRBJ2-3; TRBD1 agrees at 7 bases. Trimming took 3 bases from V and 1 from J; bases not matched to a gene: 5. This CDR3 is 15 amino acids long. Germline assignment: CDR1 SGHNT and CDR2 YYREEE (reference sequence). The DNA of the CDR3 is TGTGCCAGCAGCTCCCGACAGGGCCGCACAGATACGCAGTATTTT. Translation: CASSSRQGRTDTQYF.

This chain connects TRBV27 to TRBJ2-1, with 7 nucleotides matching TRBD2. Germline V gene sequence: CDR1 MNHEY, CDR2 SMNVEV (reference sequence). V was clipped by 8 bases and J by 14 bases; unmatched bases: 6. This CDR3 region has 10 residues. CDR3 sequence (DNA): TGTGCCAGCGGGGGGGGTAAGGAGTTCTTC. Its protein is CASGGGKEFF.

The V gene is TRBV4-3, the J gene TRBJ1-3; 7 positions agree with TRBD1. V shed 2 bases, J shed 1 base, and the junction held 8 bases outside the gene matches. Germline CDR1 LGHNA, CDR2 YSLEER. The CDR3 totals 17 residues. The CDR3 region is CASSQLTGTVSGNTIYF. The CDR3, as DNA: TGCGCCAGCAGCCAATTAACCGGGACAGTGTCTGGAAACACCATATATTTT.

The gene calls are TRBV5-1 and TRBJ2-3; weak D call: TRBD2 (6 bases). The CDR3 length is 17 residues. V dropped 0 bases and J dropped 3 bases, with 17 bases sitting between them. CDR1 and CDR2 (germline): SGHRS, YFSETQ. CDR3 coding DNA: TGCGCCAGCAGCTTGGGTGTGGGGACTCCCTCTACAGATACGCAGTATTTT. This translates into CASSLGVGTPSTDTQYF.

This chain links TRBV6-1 with TRBJ1-1; D is possibly TRBD1 (6 bases). The CDR3 totals 14 residues. V lost 7 bases, J lost 0 bases, and 12 bases lay in between. Germline CDR1 MNHNS, CDR2 SASEGT. CDR3 sequence (DNA): TGTGCCAGCAAATCCACAGGGATGAACACTGAAGCTTTCTTT. Residues: CASKSTGMNTEAFF.

The chain recombines TRBV11-3 with TRBJ2-1; 13 nucleotides line up with TRBD2. The length of the CDR3 is 15 residues. The V gene's germline CDR1 is SGHNT and CDR2 YENEEA. The V gene end was trimmed by 5 bases and the J gene end by 9 bases; junction bases not matched to a gene: 7. CDR3 in DNA: TGTGCCAGCAGCCCACTAGCGGGGGGGATGAGTGAGCAGTTCTTC. Amino acids: CASSPLAGGMSEQFF.